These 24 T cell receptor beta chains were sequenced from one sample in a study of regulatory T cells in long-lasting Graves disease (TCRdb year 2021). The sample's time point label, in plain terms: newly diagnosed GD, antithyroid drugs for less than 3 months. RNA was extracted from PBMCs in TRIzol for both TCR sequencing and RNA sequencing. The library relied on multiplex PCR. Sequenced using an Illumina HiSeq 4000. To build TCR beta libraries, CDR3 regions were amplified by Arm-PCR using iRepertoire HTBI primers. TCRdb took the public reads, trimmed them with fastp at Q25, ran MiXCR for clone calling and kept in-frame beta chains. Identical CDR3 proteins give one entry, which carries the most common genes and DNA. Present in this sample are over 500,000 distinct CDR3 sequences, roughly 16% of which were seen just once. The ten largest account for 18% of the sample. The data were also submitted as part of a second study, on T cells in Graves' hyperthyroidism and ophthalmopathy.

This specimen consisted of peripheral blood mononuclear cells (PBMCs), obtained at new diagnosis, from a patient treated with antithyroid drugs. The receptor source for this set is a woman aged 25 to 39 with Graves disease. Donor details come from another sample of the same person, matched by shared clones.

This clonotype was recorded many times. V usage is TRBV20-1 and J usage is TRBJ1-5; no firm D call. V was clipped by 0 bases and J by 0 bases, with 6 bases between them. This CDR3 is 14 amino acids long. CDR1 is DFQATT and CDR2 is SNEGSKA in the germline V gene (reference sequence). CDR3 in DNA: TGCAGTGCTAGAGAGCCGGTTAGCAATCAGCCCCAGCATTTT. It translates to CSAREPVSNQPQHF.

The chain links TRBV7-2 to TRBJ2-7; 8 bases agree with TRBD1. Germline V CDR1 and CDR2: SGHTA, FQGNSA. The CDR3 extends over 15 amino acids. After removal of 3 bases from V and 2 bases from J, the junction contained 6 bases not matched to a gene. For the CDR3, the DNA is TGTGCCAGCAGCTTGGGGGGACAGGTGCCCTACGAGCAGTACTTC. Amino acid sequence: CASSLGGQVPYEQYF.

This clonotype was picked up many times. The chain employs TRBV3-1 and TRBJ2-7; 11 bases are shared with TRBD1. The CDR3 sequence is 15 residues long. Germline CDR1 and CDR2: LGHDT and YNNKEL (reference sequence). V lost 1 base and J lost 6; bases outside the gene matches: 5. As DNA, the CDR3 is TGTGCCAGCAGCCAAGGGGGACAGGGGGGCCTCGAGCAGTACTTC. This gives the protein CASSQGGQGGLEQYF.

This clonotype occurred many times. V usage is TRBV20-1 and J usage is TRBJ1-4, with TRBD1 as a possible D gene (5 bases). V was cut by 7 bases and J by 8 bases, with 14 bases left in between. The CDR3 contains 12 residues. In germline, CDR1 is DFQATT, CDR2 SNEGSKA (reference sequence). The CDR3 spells CSGRGAEEKLFF. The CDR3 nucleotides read TGCAGTGGCCGAGGGGCAGAAGAAAAACTGTTTTTT.

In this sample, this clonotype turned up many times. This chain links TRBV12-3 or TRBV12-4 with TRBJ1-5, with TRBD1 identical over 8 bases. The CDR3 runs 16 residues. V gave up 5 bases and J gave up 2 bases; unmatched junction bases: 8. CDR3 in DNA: TGTGCCAGCAGTACTCAGGGGGCGGCTCGCAATCAGCCCCAGCATTTT. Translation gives CASSTQGAARNQPQHF.

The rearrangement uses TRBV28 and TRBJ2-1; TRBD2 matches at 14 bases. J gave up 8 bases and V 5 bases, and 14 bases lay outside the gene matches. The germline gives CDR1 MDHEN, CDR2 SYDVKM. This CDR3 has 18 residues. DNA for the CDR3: TGTGCCAGCAGTACTCAATCCATGACTAGCGGGAGGGCCCATGAGCAGTTCTTC. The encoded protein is CASSTQSMTSGRAHEQFF.

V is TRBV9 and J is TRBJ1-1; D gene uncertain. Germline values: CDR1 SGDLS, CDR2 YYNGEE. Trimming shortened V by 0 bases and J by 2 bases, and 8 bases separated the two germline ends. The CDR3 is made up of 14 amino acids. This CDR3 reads CASSVAGENTEAFF. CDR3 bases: TGTGCCAGCAGCGTAGCCGGGGAAAACACTGAAGCTTTCTTT. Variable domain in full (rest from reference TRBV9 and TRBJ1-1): DSGVTQTPKHLITATGQRVTLRCSPRSGDLSVYWYQQSLDQGLQFLIQYYNGEERAKGNILERFSAQQFPDLHSELNLSSLELGDSALYFCASSVAGENTEAFFGQGTRLTVV.

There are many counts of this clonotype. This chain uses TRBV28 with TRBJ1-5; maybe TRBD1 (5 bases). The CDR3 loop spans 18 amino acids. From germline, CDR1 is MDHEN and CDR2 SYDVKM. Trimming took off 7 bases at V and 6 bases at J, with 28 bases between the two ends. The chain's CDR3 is CASTDRGKVLGVGQPQHF. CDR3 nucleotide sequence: TGTGCCAGCACGGACCGGGGGAAAGTTTTGGGGGTAGGTCAGCCCCAGCATTTT. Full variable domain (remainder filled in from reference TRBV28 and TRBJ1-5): DVKVTQSSRYLVKRTGEKVFLECVQDMDHENMFWYRQDPGLGLRLIYFSYDVKMKEKGDIPEGYSVSREKKERFSLILESASTNQTSMYLCASTDRGKVLGVGQPQHFGDGTRLSIL.

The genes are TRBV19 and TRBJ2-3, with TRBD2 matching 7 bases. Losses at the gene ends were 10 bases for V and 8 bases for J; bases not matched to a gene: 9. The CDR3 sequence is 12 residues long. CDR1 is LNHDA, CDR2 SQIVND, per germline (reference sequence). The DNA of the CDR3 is TGTGCCACCGAAGCGGGACGTTTTACGCAGTATTTT. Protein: CATEAGRFTQYF.

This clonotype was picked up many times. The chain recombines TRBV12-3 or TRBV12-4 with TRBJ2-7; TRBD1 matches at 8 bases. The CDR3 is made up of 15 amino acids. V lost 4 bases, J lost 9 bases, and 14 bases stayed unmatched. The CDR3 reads CASSSHGTGGAGQYF. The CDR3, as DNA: TGTGCCAGCAGTTCCCACGGGACAGGCGGGGCGGGGCAGTACTTC.

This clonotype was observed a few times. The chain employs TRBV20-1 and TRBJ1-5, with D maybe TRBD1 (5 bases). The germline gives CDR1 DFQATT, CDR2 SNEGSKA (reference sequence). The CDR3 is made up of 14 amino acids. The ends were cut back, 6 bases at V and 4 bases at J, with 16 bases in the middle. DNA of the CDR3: TGCAGTGCAATAGAAGACAGACCAAATCAGCCCCAGCATTTT. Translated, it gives CSAIEDRPNQPQHF.

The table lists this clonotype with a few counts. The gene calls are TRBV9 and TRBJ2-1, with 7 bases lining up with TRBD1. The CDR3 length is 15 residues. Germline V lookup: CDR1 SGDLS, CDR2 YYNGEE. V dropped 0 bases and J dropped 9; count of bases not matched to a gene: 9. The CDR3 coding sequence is TGTGCCAGCAGCGTAGGGTTAGGACAGGCGAGTGAGCAGTTCTTC. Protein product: CASSVGLGQASEQFF.

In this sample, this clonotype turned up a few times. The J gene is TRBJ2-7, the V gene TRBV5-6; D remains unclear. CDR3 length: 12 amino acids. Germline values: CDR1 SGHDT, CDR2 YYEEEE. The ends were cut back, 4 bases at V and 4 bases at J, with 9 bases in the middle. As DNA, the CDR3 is TGTGCCAGCAGCCACGGTACTTACGAGCAGTACTTC. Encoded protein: CASSHGTYEQYF.

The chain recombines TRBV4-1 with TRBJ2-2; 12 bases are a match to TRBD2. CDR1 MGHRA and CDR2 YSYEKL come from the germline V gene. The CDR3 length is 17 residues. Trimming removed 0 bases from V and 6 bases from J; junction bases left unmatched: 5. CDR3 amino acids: CASSQDPPSGRAGELFF. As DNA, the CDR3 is TGCGCCAGCAGCCAAGATCCCCCTAGCGGGAGGGCCGGGGAGCTGTTTTTT.

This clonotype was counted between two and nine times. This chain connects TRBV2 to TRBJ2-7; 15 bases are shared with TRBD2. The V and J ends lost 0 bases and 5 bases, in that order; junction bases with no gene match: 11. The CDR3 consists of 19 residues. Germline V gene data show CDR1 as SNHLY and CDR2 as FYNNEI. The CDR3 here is CASSEAGLAGGLRIHEQYF. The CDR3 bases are TGTGCCAGCAGTGAAGCGGGACTAGCGGGAGGCCTGAGAATCCACGAGCAGTACTTC.

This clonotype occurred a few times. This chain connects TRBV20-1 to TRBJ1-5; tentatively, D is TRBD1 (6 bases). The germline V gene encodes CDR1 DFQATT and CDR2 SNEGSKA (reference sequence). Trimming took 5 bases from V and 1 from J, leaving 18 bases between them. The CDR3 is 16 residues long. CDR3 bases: TGCAGTGCTCCGGAAAGGGGGACACCCAGCAATCAGCCCCAGCATTTT. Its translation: CSAPERGTPSNQPQHF.

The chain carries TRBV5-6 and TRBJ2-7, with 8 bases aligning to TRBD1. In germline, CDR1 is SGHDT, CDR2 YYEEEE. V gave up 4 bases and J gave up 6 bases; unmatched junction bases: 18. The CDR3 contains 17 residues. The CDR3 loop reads CASSRQVWTGLSPEQYF. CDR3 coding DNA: TGTGCCAGCAGCCGACAAGTATGGACAGGGTTAAGTCCCGAGCAGTACTTC.

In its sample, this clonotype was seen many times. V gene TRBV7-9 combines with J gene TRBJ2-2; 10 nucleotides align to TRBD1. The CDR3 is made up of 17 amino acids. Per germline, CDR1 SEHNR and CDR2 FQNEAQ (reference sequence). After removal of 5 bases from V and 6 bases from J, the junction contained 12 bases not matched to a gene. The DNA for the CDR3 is TGTGCCAGCAGCCCGAGGAGGGGACAGGGGAGTGCCGGGGAGCTGTTTTTT. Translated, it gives CASSPRRGQGSAGELFF. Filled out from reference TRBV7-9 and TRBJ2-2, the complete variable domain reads DTGVSQNPRHKITKRGQNVTFRCDPISEHNRLYWYRQTLGQGPEFLTYFQNEAQLEKSRLLSDRFSAERPKGSFSTLEIQRTEQGDSAMYLCASSPRRGQGSAGELFFGEGSRLTVL.

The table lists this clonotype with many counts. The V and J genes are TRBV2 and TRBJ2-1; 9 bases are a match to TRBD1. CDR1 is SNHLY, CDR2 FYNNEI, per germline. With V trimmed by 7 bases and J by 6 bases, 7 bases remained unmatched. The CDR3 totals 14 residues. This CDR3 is CASKQGAQVNEQFF. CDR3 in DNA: TGTGCCAGCAAACAGGGGGCGCAGGTCAATGAGCAGTTCTTC.

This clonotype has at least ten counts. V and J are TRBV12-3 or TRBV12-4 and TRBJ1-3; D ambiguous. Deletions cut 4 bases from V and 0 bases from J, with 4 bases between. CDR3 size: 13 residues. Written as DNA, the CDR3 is TGTGCCAGCAGTTCCAGCTCTGGAAACACCATATATTTT. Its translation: CASSSSSGNTIYF.

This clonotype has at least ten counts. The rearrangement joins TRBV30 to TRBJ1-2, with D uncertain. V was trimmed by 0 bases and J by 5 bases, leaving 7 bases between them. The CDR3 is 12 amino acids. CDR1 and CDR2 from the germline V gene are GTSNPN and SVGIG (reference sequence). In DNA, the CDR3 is TGTGCCTGGAGTGTACTCAGATATGGCTACACCTTC. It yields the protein CAWSVLRYGYTF.

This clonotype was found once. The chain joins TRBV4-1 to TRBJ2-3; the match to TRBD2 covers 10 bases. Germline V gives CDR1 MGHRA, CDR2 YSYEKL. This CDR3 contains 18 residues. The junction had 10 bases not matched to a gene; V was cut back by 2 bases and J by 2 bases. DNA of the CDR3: TGCGCCAGCAGCCAACCTCCTAGCGGGAGTCGGCACACAGATACGCAGTATTTT. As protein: CASSQPPSGSRHTDTQYF.

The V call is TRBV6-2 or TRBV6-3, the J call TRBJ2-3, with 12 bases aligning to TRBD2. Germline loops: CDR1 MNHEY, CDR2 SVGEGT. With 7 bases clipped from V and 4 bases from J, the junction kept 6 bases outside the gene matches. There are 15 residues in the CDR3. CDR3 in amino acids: CASITSGRSSDTQYF. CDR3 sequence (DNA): TGTGCCAGCATCACTAGCGGGAGGTCGTCAGATACGCAGTATTTT.

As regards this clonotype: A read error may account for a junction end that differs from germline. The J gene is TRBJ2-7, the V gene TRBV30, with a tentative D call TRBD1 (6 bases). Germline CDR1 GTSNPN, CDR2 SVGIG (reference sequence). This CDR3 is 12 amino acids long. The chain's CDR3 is CVWSRHRDEQYF. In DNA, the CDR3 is TGTGTCTGGAGTCGCCACAGGGACGAGCAGTACTTC. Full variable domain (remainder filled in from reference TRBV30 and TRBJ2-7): SQTIHQWPATLVQPVGSPLSLECTVEGTSNPNLYWYRQAAGRGLQLLFYSVGIGQISSEVPQNLSASRPQDRQFILSSKKLLLSDSGFYLCVWSRHRDEQYFGPGTRLTVT.